This is a list of T cell receptor beta chains from one sample in a study of post-analysis software for immune sequencing data. TCRdb reprocessed the PCR reads via MiXCR and lists one record per CDR3 protein. The data show approximately 690,000 distinct CDR3 sequences, with roughly three fifths seen just once and approximately 10% held by the top ten. Sequencing input: blood. Source of these receptors: a girl aged 2 to 10 with multiple sclerosis. Each CDR3 is given with its conserved first and last residue. A D gene is named only where the DNA matches it firmly. The size of a clone is reported for some rows only, either as once, few or many, or as a class for expanded clones.

V: TRBV18; size: .; D: TRBD1; J: TRBJ2-5; CDR3: CASSQRTGMVETQYF; DNA: TGTGCCAGCTCTCAAAGGACAGGAATGGTTGAGACCCAGTACTTC
V: TRBV29-1; size: few; D: .; J: TRBJ2-2; CDR3: CSVVDIGGELFF; DNA: TGCAGCGTTGTAGATATTGGCGGGGAGCTGTTTTTT
V: TRBV11-2; size: once; D: TRBD1; J: TRBJ2-1; CDR3: CASTSTPRQGDLLNEQFF; DNA: TGTGCCAGCACCTCGACCCCCCGACAGGGAGATTTGTTGAATGAGCAGTTCTTC
V: TRBV20-1; size: .; D: .; J: TRBJ2-6; CDR3: CSARDRSSGANVLTF; DNA: TGCAGTGCTAGAGATCGGAGCTCTGGGGCCAACGTCCTGACTTTC
V: TRBV15; size: .; D: .; J: TRBJ1-6; CDR3: CATSRTTANSPLHF; DNA: TGTGCCACCAGCAGGACTACAGCCAATTCACCCCTCCACTTT
V: TRBV27; size: .; D: TRBD1; J: TRBJ1-1; CDR3: CASSLLAGGMNTEAFF; DNA: TGTGCCAGCAGTTTATTAGCAGGGGGGATGAACACTGAAGCTTTCTTT
V: TRBV6-2/TRBV6-3; size: few; D: .; J: TRBJ2-1; CDR3: CASVATSYNEQFF; DNA: TGTGCCAGCGTCGCCACCTCCTACAATGAGCAGTTCTTC
V: TRBV15; size: .; D: .; J: TRBJ2-3; CDR3: CATSRGLLATGTDTQYF; DNA: TGTGCCACCAGCAGAGGGTTACTCGCGACGGGCACAGATACGCAGTATTTT
V: TRBV7-2; size: .; D: TRBD1; J: TRBJ1-1; CDR3: CASSLGQGFGAFF; DNA: TGTGCCAGCAGCTTAGGACAGGGTTTCGGAGCTTTCTTT
V: TRBV5-1; size: .; D: .; J: TRBJ1-3; CDR3: CASSLDGSSGNTIYF; DNA: TGCGCCAGCAGCTTGGACGGAAGCTCTGGAAACACCATATATTTT
V: TRBV2; size: few; D: .; J: TRBJ2-7; CDR3: CASSAQGLSYEQYF; DNA: TGTGCCAGCAGTGCCCAGGGGTTGTCCTACGAGCAGTACTTC
V: TRBV20-1; size: .; D: TRBD1; J: TRBJ2-7; CDR3: CSARDPQGTVYEQYF; DNA: TGCAGTGCTAGAGATCCACAGGGGACCGTCTACGAGCAGTACTTC
V: TRBV6-6; size: .; D: TRBD2; J: TRBJ2-3; CDR3: CASSYPGTTTTDTQYF; DNA: TGTGCCAGCAGTTACCCCGGGACTACCACCACAGATACGCAGTATTTT
V: TRBV15; size: few; D: .; J: TRBJ2-4; CDR3: CATSELVVTGIQYF; DNA: TGTGCCACCAGCGAACTAGTTGTTACGGGCATTCAGTACTTC
V: TRBV7-9; size: .; D: .; J: TRBJ2-7; CDR3: CASSLPQEPYEQYF; DNA: TGTGCCAGCAGCCTCCCCCAGGAACCCTACGAGCAGTACTTC
V: TRBV27; size: .; D: .; J: TRBJ2-3; CDR3: CASSLSLKTSLTDAQYF; DNA: TGTGCCAGCAGTTTATCCCTAAAAACTTCCCTCACAGATGCGCAGTATTTT
V: TRBV20-1; size: .; D: TRBD2; J: TRBJ2-7; CDR3: CSARGEREGLYEQYF; DNA: TGCAGTGCTAGAGGTGAGCGGGAGGGCCTCTACGAGCAGTACTTC
V: TRBV6-5; size: .; D: .; J: TRBJ2-3; CDR3: CASSYLTSTDTQYF; DNA: TGTGCCAGCAGTTACTTAACTAGCACAGATACGCAGTATTTT
V: TRBV21-1; size: few; D: .; J: TRBJ2-7; CDR3: CASRGVELAWYYEQYF; DNA: TGTGCCAGCAGAGGAGTTGAGCTAGCGTGGTACTACGAGCAGTACTTC
V: TRBV29-1; size: few; D: TRBD2; J: TRBJ2-3; CDR3: CSEGLAGTDTQYF; DNA: TGCAGCGAGGGACTAGCGGGCACAGATACGCAGTATTTT
V: TRBV5-1; size: few; D: .; J: TRBJ2-3; CDR3: CASSLVPGTDTQYF; DNA: TGTGCCAGCAGCTTAGTTCCGGGTACAGATACGCAGTATTTT
V: TRBV5-6; size: few; D: TRBD2; J: TRBJ2-5; CDR3: CASSTLGLAGMSGQYF; DNA: TGTGCCAGCAGCACCCTCGGACTAGCGGGTATGTCGGGGCAGTACTTC
V: TRBV20-1; size: few; D: TRBD2; J: TRBJ2-7; CDR3: CSARRSGGDYEQYF; DNA: TGCAGTGCTAGGCGCAGCGGGGGGGATTACGAGCAGTACTTC
V: TRBV10-3; size: few; D: TRBD1; J: TRBJ2-5; CDR3: CAISAPRQGAAHGQYF; DNA: TGTGCCATCAGTGCGCCACGACAGGGGGCAGCCCACGGGCAGTACTTC
V: TRBV10-3; size: .; D: .; J: TRBJ1-2; CDR3: CAITSPGNPRGYTF; DNA: TGTGCCATCACCTCGCCAGGGAATCCCCGTGGCTACACCTTC
V: TRBV19; size: .; D: TRBD1; J: TRBJ1-2; CDR3: CASSLRQGSYGYTF; DNA: TGTGCCAGTAGTCTAAGACAGGGGTCCTATGGCTACACCTTC
V: TRBV12-3/TRBV12-4; size: few; D: .; J: TRBJ2-1; CDR3: CASSPNRWNEQFF; DNA: TGTGCCAGCAGCCCGAATCGATGGAATGAGCAGTTCTTC
V: TRBV7-9; size: few; D: TRBD1; J: TRBJ2-7; CDR3: CASSPGQGPREQYF; DNA: TGTGCCAGCAGTCCGGGACAGGGGCCTCGAGAGCAGTACTTC
V: TRBV6-6; size: .; D: TRBD1; J: TRBJ1-1; CDR3: CASSQSIRGRTEAFF; DNA: TGTGCCAGCAGTCAATCCATCAGGGGGCGAACTGAAGCTTTCTTT
V: TRBV20-1; size: .; D: .; J: TRBJ2-3; CDR3: CSATDPVLATDTQYF; DNA: TGCAGTGCCACAGACCCGGTCTTGGCCACAGATACGCAGTATTTT
V: TRBV20-1; size: .; D: .; J: TRBJ2-7; CDR3: CSARPTSPLYEQYF; DNA: TGCAGTGCTAGACCCACTAGTCCGCTCTACGAGCAGTACTTC
V: TRBV12-3/TRBV12-4; size: .; D: TRBD1; J: TRBJ2-5; CDR3: CASSRQGVQETQYF; DNA: TGTGCCAGCAGCCGACAGGGGGTTCAAGAGACCCAGTACTTC
V: TRBV18; size: once; D: TRBD1; J: TRBJ2-7; CDR3: CASSRDRENEQYF; DNA: TGTGCCAGCTCTAGGGACAGAGAGAACGAGCAGTACTTC
V: TRBV20-1; size: .; D: TRBD1; J: TRBJ2-3; CDR3: CSANPGDRGATDTQYF; DNA: TGCAGTGCTAATCCTGGGGACAGGGGAGCGACAGATACGCAGTATTTT
V: TRBV12-3/TRBV12-4; size: .; D: TRBD2; J: TRBJ2-5; CDR3: CASSFPSGQQETQYF; DNA: TGTGCCAGCAGTTTTCCTAGCGGGCAACAAGAGACCCAGTACTTC
V: TRBV20-1; size: few; D: .; J: TRBJ2-7; CDR3: CSANREYEQYF; DNA: TGCAGTGCTAACAGGGAGTACGAGCAGTACTTC
V: TRBV10-3; size: .; D: TRBD2; J: TRBJ2-6; CDR3: CAISGTSGGLSGANVLTF; DNA: TGTGCCATCAGTGGGACTAGCGGGGGCCTCTCTGGGGCCAACGTCCTGACTTTC
V: TRBV24-1; size: few; D: .; J: TRBJ1-2; CDR3: CATSREGQDYGYTF; DNA: TGTGCCACCAGCAGGGAGGGACAAGACTATGGCTACACCTTC
V: TRBV12-3/TRBV12-4; size: .; D: TRBD1; J: TRBJ2-7; CDR3: CASSFTRQGYGHEQYF; DNA: TGTGCCAGCAGTTTCACGCGACAGGGGTATGGCCACGAGCAGTACTTC
V: TRBV19; size: .; D: TRBD1; J: TRBJ2-3; CDR3: CASSRTGAHTDTQYF; DNA: TGTGCCAGTAGTAGGACAGGGGCCCATACAGATACGCAGTATTTT
V: TRBV29-1; size: .; D: .; J: TRBJ2-5; CDR3: CSAADDDFQETQYF; DNA: TGCAGCGCTGCCGACGACGATTTCCAAGAGACCCAGTACTTC
V: TRBV10-2; size: .; D: .; J: TRBJ2-3; CDR3: CASSDTLNTQYF; DNA: TGCGCCAGCAGTGATACTTTAAATACGCAGTATTTT
V: TRBV7-9; size: few; D: TRBD1; J: TRBJ2-7; CDR3: CASSPTTTGGQYF; DNA: TGTGCCAGCAGCCCTACAACAACAGGGGGGCAGTACTTC
V: TRBV3-1; size: .; D: TRBD1; J: TRBJ2-3; CDR3: CTSSQGAGTSTDTQYF; DNA: TGTACCAGCAGCCAGGGGGCGGGAACTAGCACAGATACGCAGTATTTT
V: TRBV6-2/TRBV6-3; size: few; D: .; J: TRBJ2-7; CDR3: CASSYSNRAHEQYF; DNA: TGTGCCAGCAGTTACTCGAATAGGGCCCACGAGCAGTACTTC
V: TRBV5-1; size: .; D: TRBD1; J: TRBJ2-5; CDR3: CASSRPGTGGEETQYF; DNA: TGCGCCAGCAGCCGACCCGGGACAGGGGGCGAGGAGACCCAGTACTTC
V: TRBV29-1; size: few; D: .; J: TRBJ2-3; CDR3: CSVEGLVADTQYF; DNA: TGCAGCGTTGAAGGTCTAGTGGCAGATACGCAGTATTTT
V: TRBV7-2; size: .; D: TRBD2; J: TRBJ2-6; CDR3: CASSPASGPYSGANVLTF; DNA: TGTGCCAGCAGCCCAGCTAGCGGCCCTTACTCTGGGGCCAACGTCCTGACTTTC
V: TRBV9; size: .; D: .; J: TRBJ2-1; CDR3: CASSVIGKTNEQFF; DNA: TGTGCCAGCAGCGTAATCGGCAAAACCAATGAGCAGTTCTTC
V: TRBV20-1; size: few; D: .; J: TRBJ2-1; CDR3: CSAASGVGEQFF; DNA: TGCAGTGCCGCGTCAGGGGTCGGTGAGCAGTTCTTC
V: TRBV5-1; size: .; D: .; J: TRBJ2-1; CDR3: CASSLTSITYNEQFF; DNA: TGCGCCAGCAGCCTGACTAGTATAACCTACAATGAGCAGTTCTTC
V: TRBV20-1; size: .; D: TRBD2; J: TRBJ2-2; CDR3: CSARDRRAGGNTGELFF; DNA: TGCAGTGCTAGAGATCGCAGGGCGGGGGGGAACACCGGGGAGCTGTTTTTT
V: TRBV25-1; size: .; D: .; J: TRBJ1-2; CDR3: CASSESPGASGYTF; DNA: TGTGCCAGCAGTGAATCCCCGGGGGCATCTGGCTACACCTTC
V: TRBV7-9; size: few; D: .; J: TRBJ2-5; CDR3: CASSVPTDQETQYF; DNA: TGTGCCAGCAGCGTACCGACGGACCAAGAGACCCAGTACTTC
V: TRBV7-2; size: .; D: TRBD2; J: TRBJ2-5; CDR3: CASNAGGPLETQYF; DNA: TGTGCCAGCAACGCGGGGGGGCCCTTAGAGACCCAGTACTTC
V: TRBV3-1; size: few; D: .; J: TRBJ2-3; CDR3: CASFPTSGGNTQYF; DNA: TGTGCCAGCTTCCCCACGAGCGGTGGGAATACGCAGTATTTT
V: TRBV20-1; size: .; D: .; J: TRBJ2-1; CDR3: CSARLAWGYNEQFF; DNA: TGCAGTGCTAGACTAGCCTGGGGTTACAATGAGCAGTTCTTC
V: TRBV29-1; size: .; D: TRBD1; J: TRBJ1-2; CDR3: CSVEEGAGYTF; DNA: TGCAGCGTTGAGGAGGGGGCTGGCTACACCTTC
V: TRBV10-3; size: .; D: .; J: TRBJ2-3; CDR3: CAISEVLGGERTQYF; DNA: TGTGCCATCAGTGAGGTCTTAGGAGGGGAGAGGACGCAGTATTTT
V: TRBV2; size: .; D: .; J: TRBJ1-4; CDR3: CASSIRSGEKLFF; DNA: TGTGCCAGCAGTATCCGCTCGGGTGAAAAACTGTTTTTT